This TCR beta chain comes out of a study of beta chain features in type 1 diabetes. The entirety of the isolated RNA underwent reverse transcription, so expressed TCRB transcripts were sequenced. An average around 3.5 million reads came from naive, central memory and regulatory T cell samples. This table comes from immunoSEQ multiplex PCR, and its TCRdb copy is limited to in-frame clones, with some not included. The sample yields fewer than 900,000 clones, about a sixth seen once. The TCR originated in a woman aged 18-35 years in good health. What was sequenced was naive CD4+ T cells from blood.

In DNA, the CDR3 is TGTGCCAGCAGTTTTCACGACAGGAGCTTAGCTTTCTTT. Translating it yields CASSFHDRSLAFF. The chain carries TRBV28 and TRBJ1-1; D perhaps matches TRBD1 (6 bases). Germline V gene data show CDR1 as MDHEN and CDR2 as SYDVKM. The CDR3 has 13 amino acids. V dropped 3 bases and J dropped 10 bases, with 15 bases sitting between them. The full variable domain, completed using reference TRBV28 and TRBJ1-1, is DVKVTQSSRYLVKRTGEKVFLECVQDMDHENMFWYRQDPGLGLRLIYFSYDVKMKEKGDIPEGYSVSREKKERFSLILESASTNQTSMYLCASSFHDRSLAFFGQGTRLTVV.